This entry concerns a single T cell receptor beta chain. Researchers amplified the TCR beta CDR3 regions from RNA transcripts. During a first-round RT-PCR of the TCR CDR3, the HTBI primer set was used. TCRdb reprocessed the multiplex PCR reads with MiXCR, giving one entry per CDR3 protein. Of over 650,000 distinct CDR3 sequences listed, 16% were seen once; the top ten hold approximately 8.4%. These data belong to a study of T cells in Graves' hyperthyroidism and ophthalmopathy. The receptor's source is a man aged 18 to 29 with Graves' hyperthyroidism. Sequencing was carried out using blood.

In DNA, the CDR3 is TGTGCCATCAGCGGGACTAGCGGGAGGGTGAACACCGGGGAGCTGTTTTTT. Translation gives CAISGTSGRVNTGELFF. The gene calls are TRBV10-3 and TRBJ2-2; 16 bases line up with TRBD2. From germline, CDR1 is ENHRY and CDR2 SYGVKD. J gave up 1 base and V 6 bases, and 2 bases lay outside the gene matches. The CDR3 runs 17 residues.